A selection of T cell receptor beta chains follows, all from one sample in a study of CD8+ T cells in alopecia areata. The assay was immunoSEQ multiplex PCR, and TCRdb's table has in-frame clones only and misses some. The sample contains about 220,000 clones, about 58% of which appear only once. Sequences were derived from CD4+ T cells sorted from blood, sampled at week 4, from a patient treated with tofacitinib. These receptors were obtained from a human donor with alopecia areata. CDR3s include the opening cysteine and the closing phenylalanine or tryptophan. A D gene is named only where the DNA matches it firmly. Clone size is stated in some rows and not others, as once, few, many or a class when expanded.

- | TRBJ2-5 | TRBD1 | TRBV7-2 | CASSPDRAKGETQYF | TGTGCCAGCAGCCCGGACAGGGCCAAGGGGGAGACCCAGTACTTC
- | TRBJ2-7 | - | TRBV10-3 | CATLEDPSYEQYF | TGTGCCACTCTAGAGGACCCCTCCTACGAGCAGTACTTC
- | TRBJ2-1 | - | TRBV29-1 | CSVEIMGNEQFF | TGCAGCGTGGAAATCATGGGGAATGAGCAGTTCTTC
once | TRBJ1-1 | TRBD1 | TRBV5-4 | CASSPRGPTRTEAFF | TGTGCCAGCAGCCCCAGGGGGCCGACGCGGACTGAAGCTTTCTTT
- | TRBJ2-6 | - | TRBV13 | CASSGSGPGANVLTF | TGTGCCAGCAGCGGGTCAGGTCCTGGGGCCAACGTCCTGACTTTC
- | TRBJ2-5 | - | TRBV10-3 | CAISPREGETQYF | TGTGCCATCAGTCCTAGAGAGGGAGAGACCCAGTACTTC
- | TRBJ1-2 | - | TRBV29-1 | CSVGARTPTNYGYTF | TGCAGCGTTGGCGCCAGGACTCCTACAAACTATGGCTACACCTTC
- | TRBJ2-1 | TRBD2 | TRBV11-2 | CASSDRMGLAGINEQFF | TGTGCCAGCAGCGACCGAATGGGACTAGCGGGGATCAATGAGCAGTTCTTC
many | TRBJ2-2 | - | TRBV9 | CASSVVGGDTGELFF | TGTGCCAGCAGCGTAGTGGGGGGCGACACCGGGGAGCTGTTTTTT
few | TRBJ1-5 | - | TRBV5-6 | CASSLLNQPQHF | TGTGCCAGCAGTCTTCTTAATCAGCCCCAGCATTTT